These T cell receptor beta chains were read from a single sample in a study of blood T cell repertoires in COVID-19. Sequencing was performed with immunoSEQ multiplex PCR; in TCRdb, only in-frame clones are kept and a portion is missing. Of roughly 280,000 clones in the sample, approximately 90% were seen once. The material sequenced was PBMCs or T cells enriched from blood (not recorded which). All receptors come from a man aged 35 to 55 who had been exposed to COVID-19. Both conserved end residues are part of each CDR3. D genes are given only for firm matches. Where a row states a size, it is once, few, many or the class of an expanded clone; other rows omit it.

D,length,V,size,J,DNA,CDR3
TRBD1,17,TRBV11-2,.,TRBJ1-4,TGTGCCAGCAGCTCATGGGGACAGGGGGAAGAGAATGAAAAACTGTTTTTT,CASSSWGQGEENEKLFF
TRBD1,12,TRBV12-3/TRBV12-4,.,TRBJ1-4,TGTGCCAGCAGTCAGGGGCAGGGGGAACTGTTTTTT,CASSQGQGELFF
.,17,TRBV19,.,TRBJ2-1,TGTGCCAGTAGTATCTCCAGCGCAGCTCACCTCTACAATGAGCAGTTCTTC,CASSISSAAHLYNEQFF
TRBD1,15,TRBV15,.,TRBJ2-5,TGTGCCACCAGCAGAGATTGGCCGACAGGGGGGACCCAGTACTTC,CATSRDWPTGGTQYF
TRBD2,17,TRBV5-6,.,TRBJ2-6,TGTGCCAGCAGCTTTCCCACAGCGGGGGCTGGGGCCAACGTCCTGACTTTC,CASSFPTAGAGANVLTF
.,14,TRBV19,.,TRBJ2-2,TGTGCCAGTAGTCGGTCTAGTGGCACCGGGGAGCTGTTTTTT,CASSRSSGTGELFF
.,13,TRBV6-1,.,TRBJ2-1,TGTGCCAGCAGTGAACGTCCAGACAATGAGCAGTTCTTC,CASSERPDNEQFF
.,12,TRBV28,.,TRBJ1-5,TGTGCCAGCAGGGGGGGAAATCAGCCCCAGCATTTT,CASRGGNQPQHF
TRBD2,14,TRBV11-2,.,TRBJ2-7,TGTGCCAGCAGCCAATTAGCGGGGGCCTACGAGCAGTACTTC,CASSQLAGAYEQYF
.,13,TRBV9,.,TRBJ2-5,TGTGCCAGCAGCGTCGCGGAACAAGAGACCCAGTACTTC,CASSVAEQETQYF
.,15,TRBV5-6,once,TRBJ1-2,TGTGCCAGCAGCTTTCTAAGCGGGGTCAACTATGGCTACACCTTC,CASSFLSGVNYGYTF
TRBD1,15,TRBV6-2/TRBV6-3,.,TRBJ2-1,TGTGCCAGCAGTCCCGACAGGGATTATTACAATGAGCAGTTCTTC,CASSPDRDYYNEQFF
TRBD2,17,TRBV18,.,TRBJ2-2,TGTGCCAGCTCACCTTACCCGGGACTAGCGGGCACCGGGGAGCTGTTTTTT,CASSPYPGLAGTGELFF
.,13,TRBV12-3/TRBV12-4,.,TRBJ2-1,TGTGCCAGCAGCTTACGAGGCTACAATGAGCAGTTCTTC,CASSLRGYNEQFF